This T cell receptor beta chain is drawn from a study of blood T cell repertoires in COVID-19. Study information: Some COVID-19 samples were acute and others convalescent; all came from the United States, Italy and Spain. In each case, the material was cDNA or gDNA derived from T cells, B-cell-depleted T cells, or PBMCs.

Authors' processing steps: Scientists estimated how many nucleated cells there were by amplifying reference gene primers. Some clones are missing from TCRdb's copy, which holds only in-frame ones; the method was immunoSEQ multiplex PCR. V, J and clone size were drawn from that table, and D and trimming were deduced from the DNA. The sample includes roughly 100,000 clones, around 81% of them seen just once. To note about this clone: The same CDR3 is also encoded by other DNA sequences in this sample.

The origin of this receptor is a man in his 60s with acute or convalescent COVID-19. Material for sequencing was peripheral blood.

The CDR3 protein is CASSPGLAGVLETQYF. In nucleotides, the CDR3 is TGTGCCAGCAGCCCGGGACTAGCGGGAGTTCTTGAGACCCAGTACTTC. The chain is built from TRBV7-9 and TRBJ2-5; TRBD2 agrees at 14 bases. Germline V gene data show CDR1 as SEHNR and CDR2 as FQNEAQ (reference sequence). There are 16 residues in the CDR3. V was pared by 5 bases and J by 5 bases, with 7 bases of the junction left unmatched.